This T cell receptor beta chain was captured by sequencing in a study of blood T cell repertoires in COVID-19. Background on the study: The cDNA or gDNA used as material had been derived from T cells, B-cell-depleted T cells, or PBMCs.

Germline CDR1 is SGHRS and CDR2 is YFSETQ. The CDR3 length is 14 residues. With 4 bases removed from V and 5 bases from J, the gap between germline ends came to 15 bases. Only in-frame clones appear in the TCRdb table, and some are missing; sequencing was by immunoSEQ multiplex PCR. The sample records 70,000 to 95,000 clones, 90% to 95% being singletons. The sequence came from a human donor with active COVID-19. The donor label of this sample is uncertain. Sequenced material: peripheral blood. The chain combines TRBV5-1 with TRBJ1-2; a weak D match, TRBD1 (5 bases). The CDR3 loop is CASSPEGARYGYTF. Written as DNA, the CDR3 is TGCGCCAGCAGCCCCGAAGGGGCGCGTTATGGCTACACCTTC.